This T cell receptor beta chain was sequenced in a study of blood T cell repertoires in COVID-19. About the research overall: The study drew acute and convalescent COVID-19 samples from the United States, Italy and Spain. Sources were T cells, B-cell-depleted T cells, or PBMCs; the material itself was cDNA or gDNA.

Methods used by the authors: Estimation of nucleated cell counts relied on the amplification of reference gene primers. Profiled with immunoSEQ multiplex PCR; TCRdb holds only in-frame clones, not every one. The DNA gave D and trimming, while V, J and clone size come from that table. This table has 150,000 to 200,000 clones, roughly 77% appearing once. The Seattle patients, enrolled during active infection, were followed longitudinally. The receptor's source is a woman in her thirties or forties with COVID-19, enrolled during active disease. Sequenced material: peripheral blood.

The CDR3 coding sequence is TGTGCCAGCAGCGAGTCAGGCTCCTATAATTCACCCCTCCACTTT. Translating it yields CASSESGSYNSPLHF. V is TRBV9 and J is TRBJ1-6; D is undetermined. Trimming took off 3 bases at V and 0 bases at J, with 7 bases between the two ends. The CDR3 covers 15 residues. Germline lookup yields CDR1 SGDLS and CDR2 YYNGEE. Filled out from reference TRBV9 and TRBJ1-6, the complete variable domain reads DSGVTQTPKHLITATGQRVTLRCSPRSGDLSVYWYQQSLDQGLQFLIQYYNGEERAKGNILERFSAQQFPDLHSELNLSSLELGDSALYFCASSESGSYNSPLHFGNGTRLTVT.